Listed here are 28 T cell receptor beta chains from one sample, sequenced in a study of cytomegalovirus exposure and HLA in healthy donors. A multiplex PCR was run with 60 Vbeta primers and 13 Jbeta primers. The data were produced by immunoSEQ multiplex PCR, yet TCRdb's version contains in-frame clones alone and is incomplete. Of 100,000 or so clones listed, about 79% were seen once; the top ten hold about 1.1%. Sequencing was carried out using PBMCs. These receptors were collected from a woman younger than 35 in good health and CMV-seronegative.

The rearrangement links TRBV29-1 to TRBJ2-2, with D hard to call. Germline CDR1 reads SQVTM; CDR2 reads ANQGSEA. The CDR3 consists of 14 residues. V gave up 5 bases and J gave up 6 bases, with 16 bases separating them. This CDR3 reads CSVRKGGMAGELFF. DNA of the CDR3: TGCAGCGTTCGGAAAGGCGGAATGGCCGGGGAGCTGTTTTTT.

The sample holds a few counts of this clone. The chain is built from TRBV4-3 and TRBJ2-1, with 8 bases aligning to TRBD2. From germline, CDR1 is LGHNA and CDR2 YSLEER. V shed 2 bases, J shed 4 bases, and the junction held 4 bases outside the gene matches. The CDR3 runs 15 residues. CDR3 sequence (DNA): TGCGCCAGCAGCCAACGGGGGGGCCCATACAATGAGCAGTTCTTC. Its protein is CASSQRGGPYNEQFF.

A word on this clone: In the same sample, other DNA sequences code for this CDR3. The V call is TRBV2, the J call TRBJ2-7; 8 bases align to TRBD1. The V segment lost 2 bases and the J segment 4 bases; nucleotides outside the gene matches: 4. Germline V gives CDR1 SNHLY, CDR2 FYNNEI. This CDR3 has 14 residues. The CDR3 region has the DNA TGTGCCAGCAGTGAACAGGGGGCGTCTTACGAGCAGTACTTC. Amino acids: CASSEQGASYEQYF.

This clone was seen once. The chain links TRBV29-1 to TRBJ2-5, with 9 bases that match TRBD2. There are 15 residues in the CDR3. The V segment lost 1 base and the J segment 4 bases; nucleotides outside the gene matches: 7. Germline assignment: CDR1 SQVTM and CDR2 ANQGSEA. Written as DNA, the CDR3 is TGCAGCGTTGAAGTAGCGGGGGTCAGGGGAGAGACCCAGTACTTC. As protein: CSVEVAGVRGETQYF.

The chain uses TRBV4-3 and TRBJ2-1; 13 nucleotides match TRBD2. Germline-derived CDR1 and CDR2 are LGHNA and YSLEER. The CDR3 spans 18 residues. The V and J ends lost 4 bases and 9 bases, in that order; junction bases with no gene match: 15. The CDR3 sequence is CASSPTIGLAGVRGEQFF. CDR3 nucleotides: TGCGCCAGCAGCCCTACCATTGGACTAGCGGGAGTCCGAGGTGAGCAGTTCTTC.

The gene calls are TRBV2 and TRBJ2-7, with D possibly TRBD2 on 5 matching bases. Germline V lookup: CDR1 SNHLY, CDR2 FYNNEI. V lost 7 bases, J lost 2 bases, and 15 bases lay in between. This CDR3 has 14 residues. CDR3 coding DNA: TGTGCCAGCATAGGACTCCGTGCGGCCTACGAGCAGTACTTC. As protein: CASIGLRAAYEQYF.

In its sample, this clone was seen a few times. The chain is built from TRBV5-4 and TRBJ1-4; possibly TRBD1 for D (6 bases). CDR3 length: 17 amino acids. V was shortened by 4 bases and J by 4 bases, with 20 bases between the two germline ends. Germline lookup yields CDR1 SGHNT and CDR2 YYREEE (reference sequence). The CDR3 DNA follows: TGTGCCAGCAGCCTAAAGGCCGGGACACCTCTTAATGAAAAACTGTTTTTT. Protein product: CASSLKAGTPLNEKLFF.

This chain uses TRBV15 with TRBJ1-2; D uncertain. CDR1 is LNHNV and CDR2 is YYDKDF in the germline V gene (reference sequence). The V end lost 0 bases, the J end lost 1 base, and 9 bases lay between the germline ends. This CDR3 is built from 15 residues. In nucleotides, the CDR3 is TGTGCCACCAGCAGAGATCCAGGAATTAACTATGGCTACACCTTC. This gives the protein CATSRDPGINYGYTF.

The V and J genes are TRBV7-2 and TRBJ2-7; TRBD2 matches at 13 bases. Germline-derived CDR1 and CDR2 are SGHTA and FQGNSA. This CDR3 is built from 16 residues. After removal of 5 bases from V and 0 bases from J, the junction contained 4 bases not matched to a gene. CDR3 residues: CASSARLAGGSYEQYF. DNA for the CDR3: TGTGCCAGCAGCGCGAGACTAGCGGGGGGCTCCTACGAGCAGTACTTC.

The rearrangement uses TRBV15 and TRBJ2-1, with 7 bases matching TRBD2. The CDR3 sequence is 17 residues long. J was trimmed by 6 bases and V by 1 base; bases with no gene match: 12. Germline V gene sequence: CDR1 LNHNV, CDR2 YYDKDF (reference sequence). CDR3 loop: CATSRGWSGGTSNEQFF. The CDR3 bases are TGTGCCACCAGCAGAGGATGGTCGGGGGGTACTAGCAATGAGCAGTTCTTC. Full variable domain (outside the CDR3, taken from reference TRBV15 and TRBJ2-1): DAMVIQNPRYQVTQFGKPVTLSCSQTLNHNVMYWYQQKSSQAPKLLFHYYDKDFNNEADTPDNFQSRRPNTSFCFLDIRSPGLGDTAMYLCATSRGWSGGTSNEQFFGPGTRLTVL.

This sequence joins TRBV25-1 and TRBJ2-1; 10 nucleotides align to TRBD2. The CDR3 covers 16 residues. Trimming took 4 bases from V and 4 from J; bases not matched to a gene: 7. Germline V gene lookup returns CDR1 MGHDK and CDR2 SYGVNS. The CDR3 DNA reads as TGTGCCAGCAGTGGACGACTAGCGGGCCTTTACAATGAGCAGTTCTTC. Its translation is CASSGRLAGLYNEQFF.

The V call is TRBV2, the J call TRBJ1-2; no firm D call. The V gene's germline CDR1 is SNHLY and CDR2 FYNNEI. The CDR3 contains 15 residues. V lost 0 bases and J lost 1, with 9 bases in between. The CDR3: CASSEANSLNYGYTF. Written as DNA, the CDR3 is TGTGCCAGCAGTGAAGCTAACAGCCTTAACTATGGCTACACCTTC.

A few counts support this clone. The chain couples TRBV6-4 to TRBJ2-3; TRBD1 is a possible D gene (5 bases). Trimming stripped 0 bases from V and 4 bases from J, with 11 bases between. Germline CDR1 and CDR2: MRHNA and SNTAGT. The CDR3 extends over 15 amino acids. Here the CDR3 DNA reads TGTGCCAGCAGTGACTCTTTTCAGGGCCCAGATACGCAGTATTTT. Its protein product is CASSDSFQGPDTQYF.

This rearrangement joins TRBV19 to TRBJ1-5; D possibly corresponds to TRBD1 (5 bases). Germline loops: CDR1 LNHDA, CDR2 SQIVND (reference sequence). V shed 4 bases and J shed 7 bases, with 11 bases lying between them. CDR3 length: 13 residues. The CDR3 DNA follows: TGTGCCAGTAGTAAGGGAGGGGACCAGCCCCAGCATTTT. It specifies CASSKGGDQPQHF. Together with reference TRBV19 and TRBJ1-5, the CDR3 gives the full variable domain: DGGITQSPKYLFRKEGQNVTLSCEQNLNHDAMYWYRQDPGQGLRLIYYSQIVNDFQKGDIAEGYSVSREKKESFPLTVTSAQKNPTAFYLCASSKGGDQPQHFGDGTRLSIL.

In its sample, this clone was seen a few times. This chain joins TRBV18 and TRBJ1-1, with 9 bases fitting TRBD1. Germline CDR1 and CDR2: KGHSH and LQKENI. J was trimmed by 0 bases and V by 1 base; bases with no gene match: 6. The CDR3 totals 17 residues. DNA for the CDR3: TGTGCCAGCTCACCACTTAGGGACAGGGCGCTGAACACTGAAGCTTTCTTT. This encodes CASSPLRDRALNTEAFF.

The rearrangement links TRBV4-3 to TRBJ2-1; possible D gene TRBD2, 6 bases. The V end lost 0 bases, the J end lost 6 bases, and 15 bases lay between the germline ends. From germline, CDR1 is LGHNA and CDR2 YSLEER. The CDR3 spans 16 residues. CDR3 nucleotide sequence: TGCGCCAGCAGCCAAGATGGGCTGGGGGGTGGCAATGAGCAGTTCTTC. It is translated as CASSQDGLGGGNEQFF.

The rearrangement uses TRBV27 and TRBJ2-5; a weak D match, TRBD2 (6 bases). In germline, CDR1 is MNHEY, CDR2 SMNVEV (reference sequence). The V and J ends lost 2 bases and 1 base respectively, with 11 bases between them. This CDR3 has 15 residues. CDR3: CASSLEAGTQETQYF. Written as DNA, the CDR3 is TGTGCCAGCAGTTTAGAAGCGGGTACCCAAGAGACCCAGTACTTC.

V is TRBV28 and J is TRBJ2-7, with D uncertain. This CDR3 has 11 residues. The V gene lost 7 bases and the J gene lost 7 bases, with 11 bases spanning the gap. The germline V gene has CDR1 MDHEN and CDR2 SYDVKM. In nucleotides, the CDR3 is TGTGCCAGCAATGGCAATTGGGAGCAGTACTTC. It yields the protein CASNGNWEQYF.

The chain links TRBV27 to TRBJ2-7; 7 nucleotides match TRBD1. Trimming took 5 bases from V and 2 from J; bases not matched to a gene: 12. CDR1 is MNHEY, CDR2 SMNVEV, per germline (reference sequence). This CDR3 spans 16 amino acids. CDR3 nucleotides: TGTGCCAGCAGTCACTTAACCGGGACAGACCCCTACGAGCAGTACTTC. This sequence encodes CASSHLTGTDPYEQYF.

V gene TRBV9 combines with J gene TRBJ1-1, with D uncertain. Trimming took 4 bases from V and 3 from J, leaving 13 bases between them. Looked up from germline, CDR1 is SGDLS and CDR2 is YYNGEE. The CDR3 is 14 amino acids. CDR3 nucleotide sequence: TGTGCCAGCAGCCCTTTTCTGTTTGACACTGAAGCTTTCTTT. This codes for CASSPFLFDTEAFF.

The chain employs TRBV4-3 and TRBJ2-1; the match to TRBD1 covers 9 bases. V lost 1 base to trimming and J lost 7 bases; unmatched junction nucleotides: 14. Germline loops: CDR1 LGHNA, CDR2 YSLEER. The CDR3 contains 18 residues. CDR3 in amino acids: CASSQARQGVPGKNEQFF. CDR3 bases: TGCGCCAGCAGCCAAGCCCGACAGGGGGTGCCAGGGAAAAATGAGCAGTTCTTC.

The chain links TRBV7-3 to TRBJ2-3; 7 bases fit TRBD1. J gave up 0 bases and V 3 bases, and 3 bases lay outside the gene matches. Germline V gene sequence: CDR1 SGHTA, CDR2 FQGTGA. There are 15 residues in the CDR3. The CDR3 nucleotides read TGTGCCAGCAGCTTCACGGGACAGAGCACAGATACGCAGTATTTT. It specifies CASSFTGQSTDTQYF.

This clone has only a few counts. V gene TRBV5-1 combines with J gene TRBJ1-1; D might be TRBD1 (5 bases). Germline V lookup: CDR1 SGHRS, CDR2 YFSETQ. This CDR3 has 14 residues. V was trimmed by 5 bases and J by 2 bases, leaving 13 bases between them. CDR3 sequence (DNA): TGCGCCAGCAGTATCCGGACACAAAACACTGAAGCTTTCTTT. Amino acid sequence: CASSIRTQNTEAFF.

The chain employs TRBV11-2 and TRBJ2-1, with a possible D match to TRBD1 (5 bases). The CDR3 has 15 residues. V gave up 5 bases and J gave up 3 bases, with 14 bases separating them. Germline CDR1 and CDR2: SGHAT and FQNNGV. The CDR3, as DNA: TGTGCCAGCAGCCCCCCCTCGACAGACTACAATGAGCAGTTCTTC. The encoded protein is CASSPPSTDYNEQFF.

J is TRBJ2-1 and V is TRBV19; 11 nucleotides line up with TRBD2. This CDR3 contains 17 residues. Germline trimming cut 7 bases from V and 1 base from J; bases unmatched to any gene: 9. Germline V gives CDR1 LNHDA, CDR2 SQIVND (reference sequence). CDR3 DNA sequence: TGTGCCAGTACTCCGGGGATAGCGGGGGGGTCCTACAATGAGCAGTTCTTC. Protein: CASTPGIAGGSYNEQFF.

Here the CDR3 reads CASSQDWQGPTDTQYF. The CDR3 region has the DNA TGCGCCAGCAGCCAAGATTGGCAGGGGCCGACAGATACGCAGTATTTT. This chain links TRBV4-3 with TRBJ2-3, with D tentatively TRBD1 (6 bases). The CDR3 totals 16 residues. Trimming removed 0 bases from V and 3 bases from J, with 13 bases in between. The germline CDR1 and CDR2 sequences are LGHNA and YSLEER.

The rearrangement joins TRBV7-3 to TRBJ2-3; 7 nucleotides match TRBD1. From germline, CDR1 is SGHTA and CDR2 FQGTGA. The CDR3 covers 16 residues. V dropped 5 bases and J dropped 0; count of bases not matched to a gene: 8. CDR3 bases: TGTGCCAGCAGCCCGACGACAGGGTATAGCACAGATACGCAGTATTTT. This sequence encodes CASSPTTGYSTDTQYF.

The chain recombines TRBV2 with TRBJ2-7; 8 bases fit TRBD1. Per germline, CDR1 SNHLY and CDR2 FYNNEI. This CDR3 has 13 amino acids. V shed 5 bases, J shed 3 bases, and the junction held 3 bases outside the gene matches. This CDR3 is CASSLGQGYEQYF. CDR3 DNA: TGTGCCAGCAGTCTAGGACAGGGCTACGAGCAGTACTTC.